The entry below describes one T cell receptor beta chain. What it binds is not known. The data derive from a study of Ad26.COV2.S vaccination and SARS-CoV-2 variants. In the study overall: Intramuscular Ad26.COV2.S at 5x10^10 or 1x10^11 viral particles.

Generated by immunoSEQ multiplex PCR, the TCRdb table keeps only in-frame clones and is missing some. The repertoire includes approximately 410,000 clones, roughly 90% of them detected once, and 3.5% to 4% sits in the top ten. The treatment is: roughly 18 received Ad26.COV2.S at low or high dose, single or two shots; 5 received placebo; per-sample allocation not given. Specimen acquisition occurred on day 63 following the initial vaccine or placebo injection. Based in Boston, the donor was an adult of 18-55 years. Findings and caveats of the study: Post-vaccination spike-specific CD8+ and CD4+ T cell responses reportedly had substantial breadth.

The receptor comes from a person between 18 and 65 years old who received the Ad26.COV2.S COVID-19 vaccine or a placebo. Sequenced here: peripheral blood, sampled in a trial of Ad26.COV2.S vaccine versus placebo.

The chain's CDR3 is CASSQESMAGPSGETQYF. The CDR3 nucleotides are TGCGCCAGCAGCCAAGAATCGATGGCAGGGCCCTCCGGAGAGACCCAGTACTTC. The V call is TRBV4-3, the J call TRBJ2-5, with D possibly being TRBD1 (5 bases). CDR1 and CDR2 (germline): LGHNA, YSLEER. The CDR3 totals 18 residues. Trimming shortened V by 0 bases and J by 4 bases, and 21 bases separated the two germline ends.